This TCR beta chain was observed in a study of identical twins. TCRdb processed the 5' RACE reads anew with MiXCR; each CDR3 protein has one entry. The sample shows around 290,000 distinct CDR3 sequences, nearly 9.5% of them seen only once. The sample was also linked to a second study, of yellow fever vaccine responses in identical twins.

Source material: CD8+ T cells sorted from blood. This TCR came from a woman aged 18-29 years in good health.

In nucleotides, the CDR3 is TGCAGCGTTGAAGAGGGCGTTTCTACCGGGGAGCTGTTTTTT. This encodes CSVEEGVSTGELFF. The rearrangement uses TRBV29-1 and TRBJ2-2, with D unresolved. The V gene lost 0 bases and the J gene lost 5 bases, with 10 bases spanning the gap. Per the germline V gene, CDR1 is SQVTM and CDR2 is ANQGSEA. CDR3 length: 14 amino acids.